This is a list of T cell receptor beta chains from one sample in a study of technical replicates of blood from a few donors. The assay was immunoSEQ multiplex PCR, and TCRdb's table has in-frame clones only and misses some. Found here are about 88,000 clones, approximately 95% of them singletons; the top ten hold around 0.3%. The sequenced material came from T cells isolated from PBMCs. The source is a human donor in good health. The CDR3 runs from the conserved cysteine through the conserved F or W. A D gene is named only where the DNA matches it firmly. Where a row states a size, it is once, few, many or the class of an expanded clone; other rows omit it.

cdr3_nt: TGCGCCAGCAGCCCTACCGCAGGGCTAGCGGATGAGCAGTTCTTC
cdr3_aa: CASSPTAGLADEQFF
v_call: TRBV4-1
clone_size: -
d_call: TRBD2
j_call: TRBJ2-1

cdr3_nt: TGTGCCAGCAGCCGGGGGAGACTAGCGGGAGATGGTAATGAGCAGTTCTTC
cdr3_aa: CASSRGRLAGDGNEQFF
v_call: TRBV4-2
clone_size: -
d_call: TRBD2
j_call: TRBJ2-1

cdr3_nt: TGTGCCAGCAGTTTACTTAAGGGGAATGATCAGCCCCAGCATTTT
cdr3_aa: CASSLLKGNDQPQHF
v_call: TRBV28
clone_size: -
d_call: -
j_call: TRBJ1-5

cdr3_nt: TGTGCCAGCAGTCCAATCTCCTCACTAGCGCTAAGCACAGATACGCAGTATTTT
cdr3_aa: CASSPISSLALSTDTQYF
v_call: TRBV28
clone_size: -
d_call: TRBD2
j_call: TRBJ2-3

cdr3_nt: TGTGCCAGCAGCTTAGATCCGGGGATGAACACTGAAGCTTTCTTT
cdr3_aa: CASSLDPGMNTEAFF
v_call: TRBV7-2
clone_size: -
d_call: -
j_call: TRBJ1-1

cdr3_nt: TGTGCCAGCAGTGCCAGCGGGTCGATCTCCTACGAGCAGTACTTC
cdr3_aa: CASSASGSISYEQYF
v_call: TRBV2
clone_size: -
d_call: -
j_call: TRBJ2-7

cdr3_nt: TGTGCCAGTAGTTTTACTAGCGGGGTCCCCTGGGATACGCAGTATTTT
cdr3_aa: CASSFTSGVPWDTQYF
v_call: TRBV19
clone_size: -
d_call: TRBD2
j_call: TRBJ2-3

cdr3_nt: TGTGCCAGCAGCGCCGGGACAGGGGTATTAACCGGGGAGCTGTTTTTT
cdr3_aa: CASSAGTGVLTGELFF
v_call: TRBV9
clone_size: once
d_call: TRBD1
j_call: TRBJ2-2

cdr3_nt: TGTGCCAGCAGCGCCCAGGTCGAGAACACTGAAGCTTTCTTT
cdr3_aa: CASSAQVENTEAFF
v_call: TRBV9
clone_size: once
d_call: -
j_call: TRBJ1-1

cdr3_nt: TGTGCCAGCAGCGGCGGACTAGCGGGAGTGGAGGGGGCCGGGGAGCTGTTTTTT
cdr3_aa: CASSGGLAGVEGAGELFF
v_call: TRBV5-4
clone_size: -
d_call: TRBD2
j_call: TRBJ2-2

cdr3_nt: TGTGCCAGCAGGGGACAGGGGCTATACGAGCAGTACTTC
cdr3_aa: CASRGQGLYEQYF
v_call: TRBV2
clone_size: -
d_call: TRBD1
j_call: TRBJ2-7

cdr3_nt: TGTGCCAGCAGTCTGCCGGGGGAGCATCAGCCCCAGCATTTT
cdr3_aa: CASSLPGEHQPQHF
v_call: TRBV28
clone_size: once
d_call: -
j_call: TRBJ1-5

cdr3_nt: TGTGCCAGCAGCTCCGGGCCCCCGGGAGAGCAGTACTTC
cdr3_aa: CASSSGPPGEQYF
v_call: TRBV5-4
clone_size: -
d_call: -
j_call: TRBJ2-7

cdr3_nt: TGTGCCATCAGTGAACTACCCGGGACTAGATATTATAACGAGCAGTACTTC
cdr3_aa: CAISELPGTRYYNEQYF
v_call: TRBV10-3
clone_size: -
d_call: TRBD2
j_call: TRBJ2-7

cdr3_nt: TGTGCCAGCAGCTTAAACAGGGCTAGCACAGATACGCAGTATTTT
cdr3_aa: CASSLNRASTDTQYF
v_call: TRBV11-1
clone_size: -
d_call: -
j_call: TRBJ2-3

cdr3_nt: TGCAGCGTCGACAGGGGGCGAGAGCAGTACTTC
cdr3_aa: CSVDRGREQYF
v_call: TRBV29-1
clone_size: -
d_call: TRBD1
j_call: TRBJ2-7

cdr3_nt: TGTGCCAGCAGTTTAAGAGGGGGCGGAAGGTATGGCTACACCTTC
cdr3_aa: CASSLRGGGRYGYTF
v_call: TRBV28
clone_size: -
d_call: TRBD1
j_call: TRBJ1-2

cdr3_nt: TGTGCCACCAACCCGGGACAGGGGGCCTTCGCCTATGGCTACACCTTC
cdr3_aa: CATNPGQGAFAYGYTF
v_call: TRBV15
clone_size: -
d_call: TRBD1
j_call: TRBJ1-2

cdr3_nt: TGTGCCAGCAGTTTCGGGGGTGAAAAACTGTTTTTT
cdr3_aa: CASSFGGEKLFF
v_call: TRBV6-6
clone_size: -
d_call: -
j_call: TRBJ1-4

cdr3_nt: TGTGCCAGCAGCCAAGAACTAAGACCCGAGAGGGACACCATATATTTT
cdr3_aa: CASSQELRPERDTIYF
v_call: TRBV4-2
clone_size: -
d_call: -
j_call: TRBJ1-3

cdr3_nt: TGTGCCAGCAGCCCGGGACAGCCTTCCTCCTACGAGCAGTACTTC
cdr3_aa: CASSPGQPSSYEQYF
v_call: TRBV9
clone_size: -
d_call: TRBD1
j_call: TRBJ2-7

cdr3_nt: TGCAGCGTAGAAGTCCTAGGAAACACCATATATTTT
cdr3_aa: CSVEVLGNTIYF
v_call: TRBV29-1
clone_size: -
d_call: -
j_call: TRBJ1-3

cdr3_nt: TGTGCCACCCCCGGCGGAGAGCAGTTCTTC
cdr3_aa: CATPGGEQFF
v_call: TRBV6-1
clone_size: -
d_call: -
j_call: TRBJ2-1

cdr3_nt: TGTGCCAGCAGCCAAGAATCAGGGGGCAGGGAGACCCAGTACTTC
cdr3_aa: CASSQESGGRETQYF
v_call: TRBV14
clone_size: -
d_call: TRBD1
j_call: TRBJ2-5

cdr3_nt: TGTGCCACCAGCAGAGTGACAGGGGACTATCAGCCCCAGCATTTT
cdr3_aa: CATSRVTGDYQPQHF
v_call: TRBV15
clone_size: -
d_call: TRBD1
j_call: TRBJ1-5

cdr3_nt: TGTGCCAGCAGCTTAGTAGCGGGAGGGGGGACAGATACGCAGTATTTT
cdr3_aa: CASSLVAGGGTDTQYF
v_call: TRBV11-3
clone_size: -
d_call: TRBD2
j_call: TRBJ2-3

cdr3_nt: TGTGCCAGCAGCTCATCGGGGACAGCCTATGGCTACACCTTC
cdr3_aa: CASSSSGTAYGYTF
v_call: TRBV7-2
clone_size: once
d_call: TRBD1
j_call: TRBJ1-2

cdr3_nt: TGTGCCAGCACCCAGACACGGGATGTCGGGGAGCAGTTCTTC
cdr3_aa: CASTQTRDVGEQFF
v_call: TRBV7-2
clone_size: -
d_call: -
j_call: TRBJ2-1

cdr3_nt: TGTGCCAGCAGCTCCTATTTGGACACTGAAGCTTTCTTT
cdr3_aa: CASSSYLDTEAFF
v_call: TRBV7-3
clone_size: -
d_call: -
j_call: TRBJ1-1

cdr3_nt: TGCGCCAGCAGCCAAGTTTCTACGCAAGACACAGATACGCAGTATTTT
cdr3_aa: CASSQVSTQDTDTQYF
v_call: TRBV4-3
clone_size: once
d_call: -
j_call: TRBJ2-3

cdr3_nt: TGTGCCAGCATTAGTAACCCAAATAATCAGCCCCAGCATTTT
cdr3_aa: CASISNPNNQPQHF
v_call: TRBV28
clone_size: -
d_call: -
j_call: TRBJ1-5

cdr3_nt: TGTGCCAGCATAGGACAGCTACATTACGAGCAGTACTTC
cdr3_aa: CASIGQLHYEQYF
v_call: TRBV6-1
clone_size: -
d_call: -
j_call: TRBJ2-7

cdr3_nt: TGTGCCAGCAGTGGGGACAGGGGTTCACCCCTCCACTTT
cdr3_aa: CASSGDRGSPLHF
v_call: TRBV6-5
clone_size: -
d_call: TRBD1
j_call: TRBJ1-6

cdr3_nt: TGTGCCAGCAGCGACGGCAGGGGGCCTGAAAAACTGTTTTTT
cdr3_aa: CASSDGRGPEKLFF
v_call: TRBV6-5
clone_size: -
d_call: TRBD1
j_call: TRBJ1-4

cdr3_nt: TGTGCCAGCAGTGAGACTAGCGGGAGCTACGAGCAGTACTTC
cdr3_aa: CASSETSGSYEQYF
v_call: TRBV27
clone_size: -
d_call: TRBD2
j_call: TRBJ2-7